A single sample is the source of the 18 T cell receptor beta chains below, sequenced in a study of cytomegalovirus exposure and HLA in healthy donors. The study ran its PCR with 60 Vbeta and 13 Jbeta primers. Repertoires were generated with immunoSEQ multiplex PCR, while TCRdb's copy carries only in-frame clones and drops some. The data show 100,000 to 150,000 clones, 80% to 85% seen once. Sequencing used PBMCs. The receptor set was obtained from a young woman in good health and CMV-seronegative.

The V call is TRBV15, the J call TRBJ1-5; no firm D call. V lost 2 bases and J 5 bases, leaving 10 bases between the germline ends. Germline V CDR1 and CDR2: LNHNV, YYDKDF (reference sequence). There are 14 residues in the CDR3. The CDR3: CATSRQPRDQPQHF. In DNA, the CDR3 is TGTGCCACCAGCAGACAACCTCGGGATCAGCCCCAGCATTTT.

J is TRBJ1-2 and V is TRBV19; 8 bases fit TRBD1. The V segment lost 10 bases and the J segment 7 bases; nucleotides outside the gene matches: 11. Per the germline V gene, CDR1 is LNHDA and CDR2 is SQIVND (reference sequence). This CDR3 has 13 amino acids. The CDR3, as DNA: TGTGCCATTCCGGACAGGGTAAAGGGTGGCTACACCTTC. Translating it yields CAIPDRVKGGYTF.

This clone has a handful of counts. The genes are TRBV10-3 and TRBJ2-2, with 7 bases matching TRBD1. Per germline, CDR1 ENHRY and CDR2 SYGVKD. The CDR3 contains 13 residues. The V gene end was trimmed by 6 bases and the J gene end by 7 bases; junction bases not matched to a gene: 5. The CDR3 DNA reads as TGTGCCATCAGACCCACAGGGGACGGGGAGCTGTTTTTT. Translating it yields CAIRPTGDGELFF.

This sequence joins TRBV7-3 and TRBJ2-1; 13 bases fit TRBD2. With V trimmed by 3 bases and J by 6 bases, 2 bases remained unmatched. The CDR3 length is 15 residues. Per the germline V gene, CDR1 is SGHTA and CDR2 is FQGTGA. CDR3 in amino acids: CASSLGTSGTNEQFF. For the CDR3, the DNA is TGTGCCAGCAGCTTGGGGACTAGCGGGACCAATGAGCAGTTCTTC.

The V and J genes are TRBV6-5 and TRBJ2-7, with 7 bases identical to TRBD1. V trimming: 6 bases; J trimming: 6 bases; junction bases outside the gene matches: 5. Germline CDR1 is MNHEY and CDR2 is SVGAGI. CDR3 length: 12 amino acids. CDR3 residues: CASRFSGGEQYF. CDR3 DNA sequence: TGTGCCAGCAGATTTTCAGGGGGCGAGCAGTACTTC.

The chain carries TRBV6-5 and TRBJ1-2, with TRBD1 identical over 11 bases. The germline V gene has CDR1 MNHEY and CDR2 SVGAGI. Trimming cost V 7 bases and J 4 bases; bases outside gene matches: 8. This CDR3 is built from 15 residues. CDR3 protein: CASTSGTGGTYGYTF. CDR3 nucleotides: TGTGCCAGCACCTCCGGGACAGGGGGGACCTATGGCTACACCTTC.

This rearrangement joins TRBV11-2 to TRBJ2-7; 8 bases fit TRBD1. The V segment lost 5 bases and the J segment 5 bases; nucleotides outside the gene matches: 11. The CDR3 totals 15 residues. CDR1 SGHAT and CDR2 FQNNGV come from the germline V gene. The DNA for the CDR3 is TGTGCCAGCAGCCTACGACAGGGGCAATCAAACGAGCAGTACTTC. Protein sequence: CASSLRQGQSNEQYF.

The table lists this clone with a few counts. The chain employs TRBV5-1 and TRBJ2-5, with 8 bases aligning to TRBD2. The end of the DNA is better explained by TRBJ2-7, so the J call may be wrong. This CDR3 is 13 amino acids long. The germline V gene has CDR1 SGHRS and CDR2 YFSETQ. The CDR3 reads CASRPGLAYEQYF. In nucleotides, the CDR3 is TGCGCCAGCAGGCCGGGACTAGCCTACGAGCAGTACTTC.

The chain couples TRBV19 to TRBJ2-1; D is possibly TRBD1 (5 bases). V shed 11 bases and J shed 0 bases, with 14 bases lying between them. The CDR3 contains 14 residues. In germline, CDR1 is LNHDA, CDR2 SQIVND (reference sequence). The CDR3 DNA sequence: TGTGCCTCAGGGCCAGCGAGCTCCTACAATGAGCAGTTCTTC. Encoded protein: CASGPASSYNEQFF.

The rearrangement uses TRBV5-1 and TRBJ2-1, with D possibly being TRBD2 (6 bases). The length of the CDR3 is 15 residues. Germline CDR1 SGHRS, CDR2 YFSETQ. Trimming left V 5 bases short and J 9 bases short, with 21 bases between. In DNA, the CDR3 is TGCGCCAGCAGGGGGGATCCGGGACTCAGTATTGAGCAGTTCTTC. Residues: CASRGDPGLSIEQFF. Full variable domain (missing parts from reference TRBV5-1 and TRBJ2-1): KAGVTQTPRYLIKTRGQQVTLSCSPISGHRSVSWYQQTPGQGLQFLFEYFSETQRNKGNFPGRFSGRQFSNSRSEMNVSTLELGDSALYLCASRGDPGLSIEQFFGPGTRLTVL.

The rearrangement links TRBV13 to TRBJ2-1; 11 bases match TRBD2. Germline loops: CDR1 PRHDT, CDR2 FYEKMQ (reference sequence). The CDR3 sequence is 15 residues long. Losses at the gene ends were 4 bases for V and 7 bases for J; bases not matched to a gene: 6. The CDR3 loop reads CASSWGLAVPNEQFF. The CDR3, as DNA: TGTGCCAGCAGCTGGGGACTAGCGGTTCCGAATGAGCAGTTCTTC. The whole variable domain, filled in from reference TRBV13 and TRBJ2-1, reads AAGVIQSPRHLIKEKRETATLKCYPIPRHDTVYWYQQGPGQDPQFLISFYEKMQSDKGSIPDRFSAQQFSDYHSELNMSSLELGDSALYFCASSWGLAVPNEQFFGPGTRLTVL.

The CDR3 DNA reads as TGCGCCAGCAGAATGGGAGGGACTAGCGGGAGGAATGAGCAGTTCTTC. It codes for CASRMGGTSGRNEQFF. The V and J genes are TRBV5-1 and TRBJ2-1; 15 bases line up with TRBD2. V shed 5 bases, J shed 7 bases, and the junction held 7 bases outside the gene matches. CDR1 SGHRS and CDR2 YFSETQ come from the germline V gene. The CDR3 runs to 16 residues.

The V call is TRBV30, the J call TRBJ1-2, with 9 bases that match TRBD1. CDR3 length: 14 residues. The trim removed 3 bases at V and 5 bases at J, leaving 7 bases unmatched. Germline CDR1 and CDR2: GTSNPN and SVGIG (reference sequence). Here the CDR3 DNA reads TGTGCCTGGAGGGTGAGGGGACAGGGTTATGGCTACACCTTC. This encodes CAWRVRGQGYGYTF.

The CDR3 loop is CARQGQPQPQHF. CDR3 nucleotide sequence: TGTGCCAGACAGGGACAGCCTCAGCCCCAGCATTTT. V is TRBV21-1 and J is TRBJ1-5; the table names TRBD1, a call not compared with the DNA. TRBV21-1 is an annotated pseudogene. There are 12 residues in the CDR3.

The rearrangement links TRBV6-1 to TRBJ2-1; 10 bases line up with TRBD2. Trimming removed 8 bases from V and 2 bases from J; junction bases left unmatched: 0. Per germline, CDR1 MNHNS and CDR2 SASEGT. The CDR3 is 13 amino acids. The CDR3 here is CASLAGAYNEQFF. CDR3 coding DNA: TGTGCCAGCCTAGCGGGAGCCTACAATGAGCAGTTCTTC.

The chain couples TRBV11-2 to TRBJ1-2; a possible D gene is TRBD1 (5 bases). CDR3 length: 17 amino acids. V was shortened by 3 bases and J by 4 bases, with 21 bases between the two germline ends. Per germline, CDR1 SGHAT and CDR2 FQNNGV. The CDR3 DNA reads as TGTGCCAGCAGCTTGGCCGGAGGGGCAGCGACTATCTATGGCTACACCTTC. Residues: CASSLAGGAATIYGYTF.

The CDR3 is CTSSLGGPGNTIYF. The CDR3 DNA sequence: TGCACCAGCAGCCTCGGGGGGCCTGGAAACACCATATATTTT. The rearrangement joins TRBV1 to TRBJ1-3. TRBV1 is a pseudogene locus. This CDR3 has 14 residues.

V gene TRBV4-2 combines with J gene TRBJ2-1; 8 nucleotides match TRBD2. The CDR3 totals 16 residues. Germline loops: CDR1 LGHNA, CDR2 YNFKEQ. J gave up 0 bases and V 5 bases, and 6 bases lay outside the gene matches. Here the CDR3 DNA reads TGTGCCAGCAGCTTATCGGGGGGGAGCTCCTACAATGAGCAGTTCTTC. It yields the protein CASSLSGGSSYNEQFF.